This T cell receptor (beta chain) was recovered during a study of T cells in Graves' hyperthyroidism and ophthalmopathy. Study observations and caveats: A 13 V-J signature model discriminated ophthalmopathy versus stable hyperthyroidism. The majority of expanded thyroid clonotypes above 0.001 also appeared in blood.

This CDR3 spans 14 amino acids. V lost 3 bases to trimming and J lost 0 bases, with 6 bases between them. Using RNA transcripts as the source, TCR beta CDR3 regions were amplified. The HTBI primer set was used in a first-round RT-PCR of the TCR CDR3. TCRdb itself ran the multiplex PCR reads through MiXCR, one entry per CDR3 protein. The data show some 490,000 distinct CDR3 sequences, with approximately 23% seen just once and around 47% held by the top ten. About this clonotype itself: Its antigen is undetermined.

Ophthalmopathy cases scored 3 or more on the Clinical Activity Score and 4 or more on NOSPECS grade, with duration below 3 months. A patient was excluded if there was uncontrolled infection, other autoimmune disease, pregnancy or lactation. The source of this sequence is a woman aged 70 to 79 with Graves' ophthalmopathy. V gene TRBV12-3 or TRBV12-4 combines with J gene TRBJ2-4; D gene ambiguous. Sequences were obtained from blood. CDR3 amino acids: CASSLQRAKNIQYF. The CDR3 DNA reads as TGTGCCAGCAGTTTGCAACGAGCCAAAAACATTCAGTACTTC.